The clone carrying this T cell receptor beta chain was picked up many times. TCRdb independently ran MiXCR on the PCR reads; one entry per CDR3 protein. The sample consists of some 21,000 distinct CDR3 sequences, 35% to 45% of them appearing once. This specimen belongs to a study of tumor-infiltrating lymphocytes in oesophageal squamous cell carcinoma. The length of the CDR3 is 17 residues. In germline, CDR1 is ENHRY, CDR2 SYGVKD. The J segment lost 3 bases and the V segment lost 0 bases, leaving 8 bases of the junction unmatched. The gene calls are TRBV10-3 and TRBJ2-3, with TRBD2 matching over 8 bases. Sequencing input: esophageal tumor tissue. The clonotype originates from a male donor with esophageal squamous cell carcinoma. This chain's CDR3 is CAISESRQRELTDTQYF. The CDR3 DNA follows: TGTGCCATCAGTGAGTCCCGGCAGCGGGAGTTAACAGATACGCAGTATTTT.